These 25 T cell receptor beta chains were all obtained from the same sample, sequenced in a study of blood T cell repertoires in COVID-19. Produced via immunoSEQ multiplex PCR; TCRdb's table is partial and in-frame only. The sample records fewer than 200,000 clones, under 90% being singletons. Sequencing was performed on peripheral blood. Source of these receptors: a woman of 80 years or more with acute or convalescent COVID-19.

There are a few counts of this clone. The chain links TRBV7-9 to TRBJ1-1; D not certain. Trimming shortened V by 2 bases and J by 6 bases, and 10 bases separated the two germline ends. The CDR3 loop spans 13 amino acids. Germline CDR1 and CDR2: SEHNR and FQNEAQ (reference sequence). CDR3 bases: TGTGCCAGCAGCTTAAATTCCCAGGCTGAAGCTTTCTTT. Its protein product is CASSLNSQAEAFF. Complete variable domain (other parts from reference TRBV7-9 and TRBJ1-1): DTGVSQNPRHKITKRGQNVTFRCDPISEHNRLYWYRQTLGQGPEFLTYFQNEAQLEKSRLLSDRFSAERPKGSFSTLEIQRTEQGDSAMYLCASSLNSQAEAFFGQGTRLTVV.

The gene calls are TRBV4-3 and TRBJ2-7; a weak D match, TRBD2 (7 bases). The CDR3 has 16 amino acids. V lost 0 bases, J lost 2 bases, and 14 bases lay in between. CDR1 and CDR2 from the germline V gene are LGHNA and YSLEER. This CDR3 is CASSQDFGGRPYEQYF. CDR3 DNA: TGCGCCAGCAGCCAAGATTTCGGGGGGCGCCCCTACGAGCAGTACTTC.

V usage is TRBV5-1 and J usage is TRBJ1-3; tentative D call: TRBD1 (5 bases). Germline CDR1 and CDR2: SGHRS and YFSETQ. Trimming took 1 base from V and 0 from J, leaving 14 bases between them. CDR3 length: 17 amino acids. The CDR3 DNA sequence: TGCGCCAGCAGCTTGAGGGATGCAGGGCGCTCTGGAAACACCATATATTTT. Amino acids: CASSLRDAGRSGNTIYF.

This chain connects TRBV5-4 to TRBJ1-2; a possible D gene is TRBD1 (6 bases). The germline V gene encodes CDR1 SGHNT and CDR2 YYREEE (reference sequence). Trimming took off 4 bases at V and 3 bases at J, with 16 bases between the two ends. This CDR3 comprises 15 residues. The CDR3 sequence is CASSLGTRGDYGYTF. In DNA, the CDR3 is TGTGCCAGCAGCCTAGGGACCAGGGGAGACTATGGCTACACCTTC.

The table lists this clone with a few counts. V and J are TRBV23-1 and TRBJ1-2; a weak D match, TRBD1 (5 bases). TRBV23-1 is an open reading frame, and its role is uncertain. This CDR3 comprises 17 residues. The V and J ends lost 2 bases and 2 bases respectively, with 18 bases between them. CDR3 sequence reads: CASSQSCGTSANYGYTF. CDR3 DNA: TGCGCCAGCAGTCAAAGCTGCGGGACCTCGGCAAACTATGGCTACACCTTC.

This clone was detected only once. In DNA, the CDR3 is TGTGCCAGCAGCTCCAACAATCAGCCCCAGCATTTT. As protein: CASSSNNQPQHF. This rearrangement joins TRBV3-1 (or the pseudogene TRBV3-2) to TRBJ1-5; no reliable D call. Germline V gene data show CDR1 as LGHDT and CDR2 as YNNKEL (reference sequence). V gave up 5 bases and J gave up 3 bases, with 5 bases separating them. CDR3 size: 12 residues.

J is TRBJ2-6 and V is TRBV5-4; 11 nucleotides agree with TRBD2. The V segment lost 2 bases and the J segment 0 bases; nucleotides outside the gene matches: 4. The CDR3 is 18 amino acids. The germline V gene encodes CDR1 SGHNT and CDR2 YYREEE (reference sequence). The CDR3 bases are TGTGCCAGCAGCTTCCTAGCGGGAGGAGTCTCTGGGGCCAACGTCCTGACTTTC. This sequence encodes CASSFLAGGVSGANVLTF.

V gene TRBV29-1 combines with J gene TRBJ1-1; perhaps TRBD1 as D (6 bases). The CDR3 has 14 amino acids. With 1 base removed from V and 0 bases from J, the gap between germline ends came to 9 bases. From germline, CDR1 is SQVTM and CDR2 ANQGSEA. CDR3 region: CSVEVRGMNTEAFF. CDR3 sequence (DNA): TGCAGCGTTGAAGTTAGGGGGATGAACACTGAAGCTTTCTTT.

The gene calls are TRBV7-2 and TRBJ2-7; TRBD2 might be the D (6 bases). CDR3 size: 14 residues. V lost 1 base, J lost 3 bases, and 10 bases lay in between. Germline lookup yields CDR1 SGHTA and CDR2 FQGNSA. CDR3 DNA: TGTGCCAGCAGCTTAGGACTAGGATTCTACGAGCAGTACTTC. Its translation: CASSLGLGFYEQYF.

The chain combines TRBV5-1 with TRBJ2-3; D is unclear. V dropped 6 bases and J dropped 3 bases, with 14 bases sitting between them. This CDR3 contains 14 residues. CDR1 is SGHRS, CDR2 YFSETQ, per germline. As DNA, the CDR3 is TGCGCCAGCATGACTTCGCTAATGACAGATACGCAGTATTTT. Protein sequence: CASMTSLMTDTQYF.

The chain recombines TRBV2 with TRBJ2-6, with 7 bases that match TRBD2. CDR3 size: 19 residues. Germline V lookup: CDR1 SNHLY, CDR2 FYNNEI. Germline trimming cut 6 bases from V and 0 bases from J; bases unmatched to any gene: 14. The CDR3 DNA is TGTGCCAGCAGCAAAGAGGCTCCCGGGACTACCTCTGGGGCCAACGTCCTGACTTTC. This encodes CASSKEAPGTTSGANVLTF.

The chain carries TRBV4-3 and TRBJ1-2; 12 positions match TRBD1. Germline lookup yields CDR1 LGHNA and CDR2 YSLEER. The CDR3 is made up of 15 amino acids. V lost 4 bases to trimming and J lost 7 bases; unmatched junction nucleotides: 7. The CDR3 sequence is CASSPTGQGAVGYTF. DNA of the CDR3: TGCGCCAGCAGCCCGACGGGACAGGGGGCCGTTGGCTACACCTTC.

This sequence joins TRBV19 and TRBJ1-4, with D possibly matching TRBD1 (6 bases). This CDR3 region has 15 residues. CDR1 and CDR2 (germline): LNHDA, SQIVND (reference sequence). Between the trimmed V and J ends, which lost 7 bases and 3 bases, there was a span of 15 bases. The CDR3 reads CASNRGNRANEKLFF. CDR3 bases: TGTGCCAGTAATAGGGGGAATCGAGCTAATGAAAAACTGTTTTTT.

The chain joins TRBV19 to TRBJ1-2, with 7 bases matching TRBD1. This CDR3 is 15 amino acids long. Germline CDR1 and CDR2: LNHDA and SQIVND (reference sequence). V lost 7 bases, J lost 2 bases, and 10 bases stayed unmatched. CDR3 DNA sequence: TGTGCCAGTAACAGGGCAGGGGGTTTGAACTATGGCTACACCTTC. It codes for CASNRAGGLNYGYTF.

CDR3 protein: CASSRMDRNTEAFF. The CDR3 DNA is TGTGCCAGCAGCCGCATGGACAGGAACACTGAAGCTTTCTTT. The rearrangement links TRBV3-1 (or the pseudogene TRBV3-2) to TRBJ1-1; possibly TRBD1 for D (6 bases). The CDR3 is made up of 14 amino acids. V dropped 4 bases and J dropped 1 base, with 10 bases sitting between them. Per the germline V gene, CDR1 is LGHDT and CDR2 is YNNKEL (reference sequence).

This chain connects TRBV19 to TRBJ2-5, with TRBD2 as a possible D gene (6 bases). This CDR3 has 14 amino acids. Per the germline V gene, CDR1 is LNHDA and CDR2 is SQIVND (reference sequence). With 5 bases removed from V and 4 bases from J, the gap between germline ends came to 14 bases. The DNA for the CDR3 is TGTGCCAGTAGTGGCCAGGGAGGTGTAGAGACCCAGTACTTC. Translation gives CASSGQGGVETQYF.

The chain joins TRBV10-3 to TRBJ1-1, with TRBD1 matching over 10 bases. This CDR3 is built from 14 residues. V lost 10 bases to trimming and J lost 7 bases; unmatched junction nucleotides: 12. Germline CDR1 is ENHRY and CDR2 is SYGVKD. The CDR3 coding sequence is TGTGCCACCGGGGGTGGGACAGGGGTAATTGAAGCTTTCTTT. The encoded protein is CATGGGTGVIEAFF.

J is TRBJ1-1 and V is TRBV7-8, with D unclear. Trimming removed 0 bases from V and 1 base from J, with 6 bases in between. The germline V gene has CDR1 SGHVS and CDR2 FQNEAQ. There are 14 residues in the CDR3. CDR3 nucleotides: TGTGCCAGCAGCTTAGCGCACAGGAACACTGAAGCTTTCTTT. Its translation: CASSLAHRNTEAFF.

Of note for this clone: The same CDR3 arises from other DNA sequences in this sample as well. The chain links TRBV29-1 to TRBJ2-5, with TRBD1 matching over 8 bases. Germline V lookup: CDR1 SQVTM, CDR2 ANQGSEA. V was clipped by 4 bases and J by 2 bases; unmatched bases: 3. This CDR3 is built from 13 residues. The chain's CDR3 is CSVATGAQETQYF. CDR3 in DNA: TGCAGCGTTGCGACAGGGGCTCAAGAGACCCAGTACTTC.

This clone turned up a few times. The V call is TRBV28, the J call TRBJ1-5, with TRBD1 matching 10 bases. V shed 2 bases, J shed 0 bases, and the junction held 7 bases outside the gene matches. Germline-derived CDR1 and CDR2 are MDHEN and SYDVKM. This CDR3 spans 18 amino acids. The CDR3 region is CASSLPLGTGVSNQPQHF. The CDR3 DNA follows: TGTGCCAGCAGTTTACCCCTTGGGACAGGGGTTAGCAATCAGCCCCAGCATTTT.

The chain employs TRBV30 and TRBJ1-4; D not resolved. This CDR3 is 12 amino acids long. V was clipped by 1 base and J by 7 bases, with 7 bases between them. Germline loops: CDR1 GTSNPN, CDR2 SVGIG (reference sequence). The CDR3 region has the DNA TGTGCCTGGAGTGGGCAAACTGAAAAACTGTTTTTT. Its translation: CAWSGQTEKLFF.

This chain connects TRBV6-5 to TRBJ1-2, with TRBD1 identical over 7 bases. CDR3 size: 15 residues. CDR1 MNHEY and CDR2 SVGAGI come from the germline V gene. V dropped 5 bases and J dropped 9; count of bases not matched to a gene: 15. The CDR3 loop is CASSSGGRGIWSYTF. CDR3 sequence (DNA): TGTGCCAGCAGTAGCGGAGGCAGGGGGATTTGGAGCTACACCTTC.

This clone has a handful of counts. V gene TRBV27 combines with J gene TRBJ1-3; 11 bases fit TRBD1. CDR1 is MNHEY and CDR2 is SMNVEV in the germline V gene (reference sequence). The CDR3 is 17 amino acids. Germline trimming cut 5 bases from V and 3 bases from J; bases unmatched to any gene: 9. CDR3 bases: TGTGCCAGCAGTCAGTCCAGGACAGGGGGCTTTGGAAACACCATATATTTT. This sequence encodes CASSQSRTGGFGNTIYF.

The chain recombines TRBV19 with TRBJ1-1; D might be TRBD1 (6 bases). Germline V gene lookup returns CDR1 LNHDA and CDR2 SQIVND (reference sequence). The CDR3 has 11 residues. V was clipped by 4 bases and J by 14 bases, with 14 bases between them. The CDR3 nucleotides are TGTGCCAGTAGTAGAGCACAGGGAGTCTTCTTT. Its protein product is CASSRAQGVFF.

The CDR3 coding sequence is TGCGCCAGCAGCGTCCGGAGCACAGATACGCAGTATTTT. Encoded protein: CASSVRSTDTQYF. The chain couples TRBV4-3 to TRBJ2-3; no reliable D call. Germline V lookup: CDR1 LGHNA, CDR2 YSLEER. This CDR3 is 13 amino acids long. The V end lost 5 bases, the J end lost 0 bases, and 6 bases lay between the germline ends.